The clone carrying this T cell receptor (beta chain) has only a few counts. Its antigen is currently unknown. The germline CDR1 and CDR2 sequences are DFQATT and SNEGSKA (reference sequence). Trimming shortened V by 1 base and J by 4 bases, and 11 bases separated the two germline ends. The CDR3 is made up of 13 amino acids. TCR beta cDNA libraries included unique molecular identifiers. The T cell input of 1 to 10 million gave a few hundred thousand cDNA molecules. MiXCR, applied by TCRdb to the PCR reads, yields one record per CDR3 protein. The sample records 750,000 to 950,000 distinct CDR3 sequences, 53% being singletons. The sample belongs to a study of post-analysis software for immune sequencing data. Whole-study findings and limits: When patients were compared with controls, a handful of TRBV segments were more frequent, TRBV5-6, TRBV5-1 and TRBV20-1 among them.

The sequenced material came from blood. This TCR derives from a girl aged 10-17 years with multiple sclerosis. The chain employs TRBV20-1 and TRBJ2-7; maybe TRBD2 (7 bases). This CDR3 reads CSARARGGYEQYF. For the CDR3, the DNA is TGCAGTGCTAGAGCAAGGGGGGGTTACGAGCAGTACTTC.